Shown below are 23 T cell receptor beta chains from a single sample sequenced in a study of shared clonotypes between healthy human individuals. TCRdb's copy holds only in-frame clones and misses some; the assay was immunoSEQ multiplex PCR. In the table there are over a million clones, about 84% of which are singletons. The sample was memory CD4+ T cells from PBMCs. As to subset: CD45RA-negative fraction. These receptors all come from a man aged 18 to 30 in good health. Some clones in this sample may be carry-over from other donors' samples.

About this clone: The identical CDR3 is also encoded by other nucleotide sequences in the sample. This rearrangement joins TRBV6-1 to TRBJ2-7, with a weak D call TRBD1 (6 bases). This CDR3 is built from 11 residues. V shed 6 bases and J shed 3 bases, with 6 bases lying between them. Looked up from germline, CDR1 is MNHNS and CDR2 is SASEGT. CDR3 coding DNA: TGTGCCAGCAGCAGGGGCTACGAGCAGTACTTC. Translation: CASSRGYEQYF.

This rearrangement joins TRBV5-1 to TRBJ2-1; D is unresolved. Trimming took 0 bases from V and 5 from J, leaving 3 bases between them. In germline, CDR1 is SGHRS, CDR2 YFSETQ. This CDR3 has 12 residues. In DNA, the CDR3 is TGCGCCAGCAGCTTGGCACACAATGAGCAGTTCTTC. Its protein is CASSLAHNEQFF.

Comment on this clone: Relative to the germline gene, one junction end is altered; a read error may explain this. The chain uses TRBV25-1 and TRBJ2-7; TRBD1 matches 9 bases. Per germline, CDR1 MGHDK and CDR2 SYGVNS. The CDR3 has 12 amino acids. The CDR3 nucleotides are TGTGCCAGCAGTGGCGGTAGGACAGGGGAGACCTTC. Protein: CASSGGRTGETF.

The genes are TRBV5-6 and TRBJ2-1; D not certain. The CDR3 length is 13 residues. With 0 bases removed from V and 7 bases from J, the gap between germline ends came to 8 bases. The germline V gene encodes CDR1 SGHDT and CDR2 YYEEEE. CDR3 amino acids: CASSLETSNEQFF. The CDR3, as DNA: TGTGCCAGCAGCTTGGAAACAAGTAATGAGCAGTTCTTC.

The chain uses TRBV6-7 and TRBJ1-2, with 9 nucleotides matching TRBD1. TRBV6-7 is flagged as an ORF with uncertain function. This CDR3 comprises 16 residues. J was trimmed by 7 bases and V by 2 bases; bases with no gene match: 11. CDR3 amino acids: CASSYAAGTGKSGYTF. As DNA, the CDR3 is TGTGCCAGCAGTTACGCGGCCGGGACAGGGAAGAGTGGCTACACCTTC.

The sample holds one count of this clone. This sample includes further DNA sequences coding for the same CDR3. In DNA form, the CDR3 reads TGCAGCGTTGCGAGTAGCGGGAGGCGGCAAGAGACCCAGTACTTC. Protein: CSVASSGRRQETQYF. The chain couples TRBV29-1 to TRBJ2-5; 10 nucleotides match TRBD2. Germline values: CDR1 SQVTM, CDR2 ANQGSEA. This CDR3 spans 15 amino acids. With 4 bases clipped from V and 2 bases from J, the junction kept 7 bases outside the gene matches.

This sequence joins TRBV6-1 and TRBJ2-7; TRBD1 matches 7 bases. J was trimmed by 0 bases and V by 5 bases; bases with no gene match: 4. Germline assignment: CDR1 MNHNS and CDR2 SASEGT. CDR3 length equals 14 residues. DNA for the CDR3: TGTGCCAGCAGTACAGGGGACACCTCCTACGAGCAGTACTTC. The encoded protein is CASSTGDTSYEQYF.

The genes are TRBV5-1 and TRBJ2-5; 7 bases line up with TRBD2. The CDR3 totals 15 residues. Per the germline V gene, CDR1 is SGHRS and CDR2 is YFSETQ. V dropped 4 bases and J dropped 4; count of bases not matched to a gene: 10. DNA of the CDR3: TGCGCCAGCAGCCTCTTGGCGGGAGCCAGAGAGACCCAGTACTTC. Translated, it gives CASSLLAGARETQYF.

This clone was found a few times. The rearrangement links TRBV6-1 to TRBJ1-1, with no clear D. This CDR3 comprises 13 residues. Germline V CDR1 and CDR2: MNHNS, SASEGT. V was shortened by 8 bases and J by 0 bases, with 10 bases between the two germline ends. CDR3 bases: TGTGCCAGCCTTGTCGGGGTGAACACTGAAGCTTTCTTT. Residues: CASLVGVNTEAFF.

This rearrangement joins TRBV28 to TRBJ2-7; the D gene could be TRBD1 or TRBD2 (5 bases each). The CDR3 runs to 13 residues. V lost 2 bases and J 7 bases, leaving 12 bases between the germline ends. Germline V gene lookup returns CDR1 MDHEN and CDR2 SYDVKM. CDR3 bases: TGTGCCAGCAGTTTAGGGACCCCGGGGGAGCAGTACTTC. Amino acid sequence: CASSLGTPGEQYF.

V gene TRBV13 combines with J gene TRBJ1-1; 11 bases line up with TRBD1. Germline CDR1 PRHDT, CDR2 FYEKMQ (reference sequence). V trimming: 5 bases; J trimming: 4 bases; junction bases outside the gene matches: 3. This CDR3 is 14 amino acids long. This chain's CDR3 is CASSGTGGVTEAFF. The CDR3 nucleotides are TGTGCCAGCAGCGGGACAGGGGGGGTCACTGAAGCTTTCTTT.

This CDR3 is CASSSTRRRPTDTQYF. Here the CDR3 DNA reads TGTGCCAGCAGTTCAACACGGCGGCGTCCCACAGATACGCAGTATTTT. The gene calls are TRBV28 and TRBJ2-3; D is ambiguous. Germline loops: CDR1 MDHEN, CDR2 SYDVKM. The CDR3 has 16 amino acids. V was shortened by 4 bases and J by 2 bases, with 16 bases between the two germline ends. The full variable domain, rest sourced from reference TRBV28 and TRBJ2-3, is DVKVTQSSRYLVKRTGEKVFLECVQDMDHENMFWYRQDPGLGLRLIYFSYDVKMKEKGDIPEGYSVSREKKERFSLILESASTNQTSMYLCASSSTRRRPTDTQYFGPGTRLTVL.

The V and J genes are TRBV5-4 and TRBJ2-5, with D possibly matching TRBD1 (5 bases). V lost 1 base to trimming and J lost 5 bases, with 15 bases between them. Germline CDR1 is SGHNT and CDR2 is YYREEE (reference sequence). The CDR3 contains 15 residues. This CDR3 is CASSLLQGVQETQYF. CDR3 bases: TGTGCCAGCAGCTTGCTTCAGGGTGTGCAGGAGACCCAGTACTTC.

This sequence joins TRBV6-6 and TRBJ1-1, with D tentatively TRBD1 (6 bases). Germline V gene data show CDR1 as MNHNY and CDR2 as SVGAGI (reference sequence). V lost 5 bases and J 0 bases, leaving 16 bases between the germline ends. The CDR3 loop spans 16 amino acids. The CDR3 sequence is CASSPRSGQMNTEAFF. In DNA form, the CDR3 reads TGTGCCAGCAGTCCTAGGTCAGGACAGATGAACACTGAAGCTTTCTTT.

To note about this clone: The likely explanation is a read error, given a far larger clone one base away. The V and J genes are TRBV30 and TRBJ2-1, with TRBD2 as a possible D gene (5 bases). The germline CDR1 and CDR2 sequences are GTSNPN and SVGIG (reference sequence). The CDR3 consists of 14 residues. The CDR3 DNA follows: TGTACCTGGAGTTCTAGCCTCTCCTACAATGAGCAGTTCTTC. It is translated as CTWSSSLSYNEQFF.

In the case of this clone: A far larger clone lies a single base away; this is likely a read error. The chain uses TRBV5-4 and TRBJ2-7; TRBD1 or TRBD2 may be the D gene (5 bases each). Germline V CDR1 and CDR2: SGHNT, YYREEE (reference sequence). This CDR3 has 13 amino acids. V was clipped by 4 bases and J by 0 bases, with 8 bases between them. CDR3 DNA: TGTGCCAGCAGCAGGGACCTCTCCTACGAGCAGTACTTC. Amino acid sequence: CASSRDLSYEQYF.

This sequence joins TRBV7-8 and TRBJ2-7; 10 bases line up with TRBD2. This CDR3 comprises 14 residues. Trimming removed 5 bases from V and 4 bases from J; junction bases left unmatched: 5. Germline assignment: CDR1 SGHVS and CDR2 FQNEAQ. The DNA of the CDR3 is TGTGCCAGCAGCCAAACGACTAGCGGGTACGAGCAGTACTTC. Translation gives CASSQTTSGYEQYF.

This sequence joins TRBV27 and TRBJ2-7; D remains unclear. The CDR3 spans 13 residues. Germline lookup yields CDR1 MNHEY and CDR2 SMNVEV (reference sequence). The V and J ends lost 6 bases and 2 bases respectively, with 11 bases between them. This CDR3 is CASSLTATYEQYF. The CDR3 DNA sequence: TGTGCCAGCAGCTTGACGGCGACCTACGAGCAGTACTTC.

CDR3 sequence: CASWEGRRNTGELFF. CDR3 DNA sequence: TGTGCCAGCTGGGAGGGTCGGAGGAACACCGGGGAGCTGTTTTTT. The genes are TRBV28 and TRBJ2-2, with TRBD2 matching over 7 bases. CDR1 is MDHEN, CDR2 SYDVKM, per germline. The CDR3 is made up of 15 amino acids. V was clipped by 8 bases and J by 1 base; unmatched bases: 7.

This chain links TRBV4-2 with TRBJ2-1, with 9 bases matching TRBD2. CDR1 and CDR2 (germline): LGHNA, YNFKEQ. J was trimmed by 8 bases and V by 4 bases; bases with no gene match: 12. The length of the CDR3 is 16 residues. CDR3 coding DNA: TGTGCCAGCAGCCTCCAAGGGGCTAGCGGGACCCATGAGCAGTTCTTC. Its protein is CASSLQGASGTHEQFF.

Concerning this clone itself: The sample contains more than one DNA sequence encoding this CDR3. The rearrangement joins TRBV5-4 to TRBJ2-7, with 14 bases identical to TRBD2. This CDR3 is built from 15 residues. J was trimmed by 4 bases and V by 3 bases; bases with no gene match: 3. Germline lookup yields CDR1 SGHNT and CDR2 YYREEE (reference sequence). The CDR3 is CASSSGTSGSYEQYF. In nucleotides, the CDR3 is TGTGCCAGCAGCTCCGGGACTAGCGGGAGTTACGAGCAGTACTTC.

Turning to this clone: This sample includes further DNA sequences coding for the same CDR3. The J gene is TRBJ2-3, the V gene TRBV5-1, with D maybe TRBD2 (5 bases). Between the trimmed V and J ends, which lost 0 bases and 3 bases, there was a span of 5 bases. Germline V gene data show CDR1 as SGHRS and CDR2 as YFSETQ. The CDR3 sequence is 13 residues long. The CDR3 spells CASSLGGTDTQYF. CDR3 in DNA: TGCGCCAGCAGCTTGGGAGGGACAGATACGCAGTATTTT. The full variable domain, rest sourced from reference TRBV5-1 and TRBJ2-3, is KAGVTQTPRYLIKTRGQQVTLSCSPISGHRSVSWYQQTPGQGLQFLFEYFSETQRNKGNFPGRFSGRQFSNSRSEMNVSTLELGDSALYLCASSLGGTDTQYFGPGTRLTVL.

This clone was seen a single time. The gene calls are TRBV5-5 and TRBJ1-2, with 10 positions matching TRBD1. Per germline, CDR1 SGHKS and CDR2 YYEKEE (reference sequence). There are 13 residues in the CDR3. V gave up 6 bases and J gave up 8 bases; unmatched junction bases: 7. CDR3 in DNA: TGTGCCAGCATCGACGACAGGGGGCGCGGCTACACCTTC. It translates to CASIDDRGRGYTF.